This TCR beta chain was observed in a study of neurological immune-mediated disorders. MiXCR, applied by TCRdb to the 5' RACE reads, yields one record per CDR3 protein. The profile shows over 60,000 distinct CDR3 sequences, 4% to 6% of them singletons. The unsorted libraries were made from 2 million PBMCs kept at -80 C. V was shortened by 1 base and J by 5 bases, with 16 bases between the two germline ends. Germline CDR1 is SGDLS and CDR2 is YYNGEE. This CDR3 has 16 residues. This clonotype was picked up many times. What it recognizes is unknown. General study findings and limits: One related-CDR3 cluster, found by phylogenetic grouping, held repertoires of 18 of 34 multiple sclerosis patients and is a possible signature.

Sequenced material: PBMCs. V is TRBV9 and J is TRBJ2-1, with a tentative D call TRBD2 (5 bases). The sequence was obtained from a woman in her 30s with multiple sclerosis. The CDR3 sequence is CASSVSGGWSNNEQFF. The CDR3 coding sequence is TGTGCCAGCAGCGTATCGGGCGGGTGGAGCAACAATGAGCAGTTCTTC.